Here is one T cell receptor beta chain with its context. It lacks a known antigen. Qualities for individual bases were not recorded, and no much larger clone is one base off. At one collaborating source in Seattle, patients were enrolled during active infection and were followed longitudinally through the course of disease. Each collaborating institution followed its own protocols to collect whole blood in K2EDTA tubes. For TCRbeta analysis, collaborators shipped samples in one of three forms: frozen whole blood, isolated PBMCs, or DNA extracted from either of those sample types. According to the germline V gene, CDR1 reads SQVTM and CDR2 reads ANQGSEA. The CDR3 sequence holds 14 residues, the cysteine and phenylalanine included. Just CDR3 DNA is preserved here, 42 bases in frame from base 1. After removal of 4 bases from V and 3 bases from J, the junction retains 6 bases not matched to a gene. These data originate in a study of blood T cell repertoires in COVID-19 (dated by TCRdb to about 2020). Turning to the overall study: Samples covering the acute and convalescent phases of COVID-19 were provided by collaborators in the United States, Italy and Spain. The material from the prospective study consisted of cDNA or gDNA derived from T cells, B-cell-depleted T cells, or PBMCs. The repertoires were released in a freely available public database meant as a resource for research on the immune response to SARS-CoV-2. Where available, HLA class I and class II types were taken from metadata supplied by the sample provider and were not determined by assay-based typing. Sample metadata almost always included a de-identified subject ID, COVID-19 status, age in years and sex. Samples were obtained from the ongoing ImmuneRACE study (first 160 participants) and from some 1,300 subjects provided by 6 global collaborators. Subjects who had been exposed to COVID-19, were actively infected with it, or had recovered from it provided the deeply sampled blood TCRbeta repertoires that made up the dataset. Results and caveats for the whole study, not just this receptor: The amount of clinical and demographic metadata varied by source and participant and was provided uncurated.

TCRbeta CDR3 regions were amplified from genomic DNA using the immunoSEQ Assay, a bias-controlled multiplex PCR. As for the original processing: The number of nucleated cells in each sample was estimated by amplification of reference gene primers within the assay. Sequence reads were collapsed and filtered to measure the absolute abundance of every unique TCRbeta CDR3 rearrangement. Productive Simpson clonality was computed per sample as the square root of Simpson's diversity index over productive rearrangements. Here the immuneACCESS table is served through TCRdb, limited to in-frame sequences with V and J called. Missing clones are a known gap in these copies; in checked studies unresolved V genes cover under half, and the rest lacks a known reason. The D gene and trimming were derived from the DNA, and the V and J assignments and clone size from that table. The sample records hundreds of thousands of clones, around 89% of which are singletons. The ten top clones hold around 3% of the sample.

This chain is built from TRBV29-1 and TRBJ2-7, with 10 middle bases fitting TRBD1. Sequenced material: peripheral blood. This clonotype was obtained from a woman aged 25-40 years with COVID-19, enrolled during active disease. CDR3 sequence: CSVVQGQGLYEQYF. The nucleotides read TGCAGCGTTGTTCAGGGACAGGGGCTCTACGAGCAGTACTTC.